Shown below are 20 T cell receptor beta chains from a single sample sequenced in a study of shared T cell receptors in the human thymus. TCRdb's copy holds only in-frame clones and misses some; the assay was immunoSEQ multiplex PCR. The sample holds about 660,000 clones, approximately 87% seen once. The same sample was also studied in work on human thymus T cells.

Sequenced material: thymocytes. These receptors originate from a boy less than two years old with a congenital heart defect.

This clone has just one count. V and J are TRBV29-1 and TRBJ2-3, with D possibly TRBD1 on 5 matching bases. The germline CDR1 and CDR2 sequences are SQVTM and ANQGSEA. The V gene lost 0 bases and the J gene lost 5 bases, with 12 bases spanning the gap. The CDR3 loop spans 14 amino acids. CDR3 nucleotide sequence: TGCAGCGTTGAAGATCAACAGGAGAGAGATACGCAGTATTTT. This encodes CSVEDQQERDTQYF.

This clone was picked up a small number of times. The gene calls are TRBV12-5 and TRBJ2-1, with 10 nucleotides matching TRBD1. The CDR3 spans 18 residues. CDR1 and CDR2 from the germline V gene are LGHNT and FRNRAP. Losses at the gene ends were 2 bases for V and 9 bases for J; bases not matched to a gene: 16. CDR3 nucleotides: TGTGCTAGTGGTTTGTCCCCCCCGACAGGGGGCTTATTAATTGAGCAGTTCTTC. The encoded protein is CASGLSPPTGGLLIEQFF. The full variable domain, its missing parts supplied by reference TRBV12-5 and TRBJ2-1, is DARVTQTPRHKVTEMGQEVTMRCQPILGHNTVFWYRQTMMQGLELLAYFRNRAPLDDSGMPKDRFSAEMPDATLATLKIQPSEPRDSAVYFCASGLSPPTGGLLIEQFFGPGTRLTVL.

CDR3 coding DNA: TGTGCCAGCAGCGTAGCTGTGGCTAGCCAGCAGTTCTTC. Its translation: CASSVAVASQQFF. The chain combines TRBV9 with TRBJ2-1, with TRBD2 as a possible D gene (5 bases). V shed 0 bases and J shed 11 bases, with 12 bases lying between them. The CDR3 length is 13 residues. In germline, CDR1 is SGDLS, CDR2 YYNGEE.

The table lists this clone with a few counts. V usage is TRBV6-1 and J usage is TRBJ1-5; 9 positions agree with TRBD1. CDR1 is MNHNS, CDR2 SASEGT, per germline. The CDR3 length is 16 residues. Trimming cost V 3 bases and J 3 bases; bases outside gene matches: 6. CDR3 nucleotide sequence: TGTGCCAGCAGTGACCTAGGGACAGGGATCAATCAGCCCCAGCATTTT. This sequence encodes CASSDLGTGINQPQHF.

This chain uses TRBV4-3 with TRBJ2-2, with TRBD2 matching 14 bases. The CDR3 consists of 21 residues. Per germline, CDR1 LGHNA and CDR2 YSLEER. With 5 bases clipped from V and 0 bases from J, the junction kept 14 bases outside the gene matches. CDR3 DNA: TGCGCCAGCAGCAGTCGACTAGCGGGAGGGCCGACATCTTCGAACACCGGGGAGCTGTTTTTT. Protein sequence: CASSSRLAGGPTSSNTGELFF.

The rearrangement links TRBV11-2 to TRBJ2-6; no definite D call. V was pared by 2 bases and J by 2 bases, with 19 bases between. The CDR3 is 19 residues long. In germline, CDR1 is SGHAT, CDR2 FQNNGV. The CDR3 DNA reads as TGTGCCAGCAGCTTATTCGGGTTGACCCTACCCCCTGGGGCCAACGTCCTGACTTTC. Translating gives CASSLFGLTLPPGANVLTF.

CDR3 sequence (DNA): TGCGCCAGCAGCCCCTCGTCCTACAATGAGCAGTTCTTC. It is translated as CASSPSSYNEQFF. The chain has TRBV4-1 and TRBJ2-1; D is uncertain. Germline CDR1 MGHRA, CDR2 YSYEKL. The CDR3 totals 13 residues. V lost 4 bases and J 1 base, leaving 5 bases between the germline ends.

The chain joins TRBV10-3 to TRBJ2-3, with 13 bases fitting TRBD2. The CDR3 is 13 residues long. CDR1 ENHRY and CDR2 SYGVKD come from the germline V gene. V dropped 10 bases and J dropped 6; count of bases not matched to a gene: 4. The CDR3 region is CATEGLAGDTQYF. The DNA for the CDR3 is TGTGCCACCGAGGGACTAGCGGGGGATACGCAGTATTTT.

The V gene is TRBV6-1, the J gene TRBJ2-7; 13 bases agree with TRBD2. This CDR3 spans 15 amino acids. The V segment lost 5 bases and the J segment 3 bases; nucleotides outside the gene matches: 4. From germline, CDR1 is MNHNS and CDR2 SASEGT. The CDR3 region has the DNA TGTGCCAGCAGTTTTCGGACTAGCGGGGGCTACGAGCAGTACTTC. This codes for CASSFRTSGGYEQYF.

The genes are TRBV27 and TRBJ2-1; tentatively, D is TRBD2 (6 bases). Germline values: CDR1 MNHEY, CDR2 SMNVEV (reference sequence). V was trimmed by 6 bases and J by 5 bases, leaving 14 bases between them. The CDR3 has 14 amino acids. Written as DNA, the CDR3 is TGTGCCAGCAGATACCCTTGGGGGGACAATGAGCAGTTCTTC. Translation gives CASRYPWGDNEQFF.

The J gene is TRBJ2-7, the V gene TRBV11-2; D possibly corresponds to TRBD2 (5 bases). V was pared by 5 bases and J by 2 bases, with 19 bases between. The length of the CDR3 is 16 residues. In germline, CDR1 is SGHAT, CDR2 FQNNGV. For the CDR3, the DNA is TGTGCCAGCAGCGGGCTGGTCCTAGCCAATCCCTACGAGCAGTACTTC. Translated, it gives CASSGLVLANPYEQYF.

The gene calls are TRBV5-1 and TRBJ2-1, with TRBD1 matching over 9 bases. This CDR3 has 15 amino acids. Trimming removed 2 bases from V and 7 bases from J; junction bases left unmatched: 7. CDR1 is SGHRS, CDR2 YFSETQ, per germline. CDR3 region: CASSFGTGIVNEQFF. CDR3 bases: TGCGCCAGCAGCTTCGGGACAGGGATTGTAAATGAGCAGTTCTTC.

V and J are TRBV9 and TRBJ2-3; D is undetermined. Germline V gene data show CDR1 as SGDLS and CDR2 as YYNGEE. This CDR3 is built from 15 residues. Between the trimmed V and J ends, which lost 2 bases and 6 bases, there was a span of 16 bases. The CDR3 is CASSVSGGFWDTQYF. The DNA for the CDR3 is TGTGCCAGCAGCGTCTCGGGTGGATTTTGGGATACGCAGTATTTT.

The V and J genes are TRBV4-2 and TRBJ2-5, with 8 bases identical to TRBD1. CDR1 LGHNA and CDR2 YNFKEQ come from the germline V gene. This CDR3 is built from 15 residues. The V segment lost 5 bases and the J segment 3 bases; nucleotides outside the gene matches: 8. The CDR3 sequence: CASSERGTGEETQYF. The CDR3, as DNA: TGTGCCAGCAGCGAAAGGGGGACAGGAGAAGAGACCCAGTACTTC.

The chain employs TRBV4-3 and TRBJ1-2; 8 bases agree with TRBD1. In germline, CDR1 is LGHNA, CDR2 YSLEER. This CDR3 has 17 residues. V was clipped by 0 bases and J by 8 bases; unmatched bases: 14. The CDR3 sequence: CASSQDSWDRPAWGYTF. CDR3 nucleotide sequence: TGCGCCAGCAGCCAAGATAGTTGGGACAGGCCCGCTTGGGGCTACACCTTC.

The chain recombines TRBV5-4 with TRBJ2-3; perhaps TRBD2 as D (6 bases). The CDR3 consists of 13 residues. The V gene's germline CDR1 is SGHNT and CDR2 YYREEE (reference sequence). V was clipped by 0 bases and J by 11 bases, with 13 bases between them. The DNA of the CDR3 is TGTGCCAGCAGCTTGGGCGGGGACTCGGGGCAGTATTTT. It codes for CASSLGGDSGQYF.

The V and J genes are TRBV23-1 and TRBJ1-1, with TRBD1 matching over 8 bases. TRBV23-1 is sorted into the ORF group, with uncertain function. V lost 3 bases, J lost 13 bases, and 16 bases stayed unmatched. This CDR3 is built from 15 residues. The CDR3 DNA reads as TGCGCCAGCAGTCATCTCCTTCTGCAGGGGGCGAGTGATTTCTTT. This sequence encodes CASSHLLLQGASDFF.

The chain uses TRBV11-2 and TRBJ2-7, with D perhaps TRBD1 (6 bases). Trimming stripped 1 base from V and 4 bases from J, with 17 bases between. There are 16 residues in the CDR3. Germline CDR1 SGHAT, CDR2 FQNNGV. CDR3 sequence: CASSLVGYRVRYEQYF. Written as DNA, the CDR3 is TGTGCCAGCAGCTTAGTGGGGTACAGGGTCAGGTACGAGCAGTACTTC.

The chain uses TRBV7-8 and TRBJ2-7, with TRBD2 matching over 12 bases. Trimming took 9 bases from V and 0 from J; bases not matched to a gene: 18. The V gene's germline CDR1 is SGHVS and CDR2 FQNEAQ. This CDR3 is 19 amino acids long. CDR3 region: CASCPEGTSGWDSSYEQYF. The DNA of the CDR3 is TGTGCCAGTTGCCCAGAAGGGACTAGCGGGTGGGACAGCTCCTACGAGCAGTACTTC.

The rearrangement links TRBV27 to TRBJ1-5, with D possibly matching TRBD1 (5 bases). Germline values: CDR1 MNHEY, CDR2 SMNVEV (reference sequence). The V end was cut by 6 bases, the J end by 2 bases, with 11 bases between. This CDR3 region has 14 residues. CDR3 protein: CASRGGEGNQPQHF. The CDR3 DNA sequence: TGTGCCAGCAGGGGAGGGGAGGGCAATCAGCCCCAGCATTTT.